Here is one T cell receptor beta chain with its context. This specimen comes from a study of blood T cell repertoires in COVID-19. The overall study: Samples taken during acute and convalescent COVID-19 were collected in the United States, Italy and Spain.

Original methodology: Reference gene primer amplification gave estimated nucleated cell counts. Here immunoSEQ multiplex PCR was the method, and the copy in TCRdb shows in-frame clones only, minus some. V and J calls and clone size are as listed in that table; D and trimming were resolved from the DNA. The sample yields 120,000 or so clones, more than 70% seen once. CDR3 length: 16 residues. The V and J ends lost 4 bases and 3 bases, in that order; junction bases with no gene match: 11. From germline, CDR1 is MDHEN and CDR2 SYDVKM. The TCR originated in a human donor in a cohort sampled during active COVID-19. The rearrangement links TRBV28 to TRBJ2-5; TRBD1 matches 7 bases. The sequencing input was peripheral blood. CDR3 sequence: CASSSSSPGGEETQYF. The CDR3 nucleotides are TGTGCCAGCAGTTCCTCGTCCCCAGGGGGAGAAGAGACCCAGTACTTC.